Below are 11 T cell receptor beta chains sequenced from a single sample in a study of OX40 agonist ivuxolimab in advanced cancers. Generated by immunoSEQ multiplex PCR, the TCRdb table keeps only in-frame clones and is missing some. Counted here are tens of thousands of clones, 86% occurring once; the ten biggest clones make up 6.5%. The source was CD4+ or CD8+ T cells sorted from blood, collected in a trial of the OX40 agonist ivuxolimab. The origin of the receptors is an adult with an advanced solid tumor such as melanoma, head and neck, liver or kidney cancer.

V gene TRBV30 combines with J gene TRBJ1-3; the match to TRBD1 covers 9 bases. Germline V gene data show CDR1 as GTSNPN and CDR2 as SVGIG (reference sequence). V trimming: 0 bases; J trimming: 6 bases; junction bases outside the gene matches: 3. The CDR3 runs to 14 residues. The CDR3 bases are TGTGCCTGGAGTGTGAACAGGGGGCAAAACACCATATATTTT. Amino acids: CAWSVNRGQNTIYF.

The chain carries TRBV7-9 and TRBJ2-1; a possible D gene is TRBD2 (5 bases). This CDR3 contains 14 residues. With 3 bases removed from V and 4 bases from J, the gap between germline ends came to 10 bases. The germline V gene encodes CDR1 SEHNR and CDR2 FQNEAQ (reference sequence). The CDR3 DNA follows: TGTGCCAGCAGCTTCCTAGCCCTATACAATGAGCAGTTCTTC. Encoded protein: CASSFLALYNEQFF.

V is TRBV18 and J is TRBJ1-2; 7 nucleotides line up with TRBD1. This CDR3 has 13 residues. Germline V lookup: CDR1 KGHSH, CDR2 LQKENI. V lost 5 bases and J lost 4; bases outside the gene matches: 4. CDR3 nucleotides: TGTGCCAGCTCAGACAGGGAGGGCTATGGCTACACCTTC. Its protein is CASSDREGYGYTF.

The chain joins TRBV7-9 to TRBJ2-5; weak D call: TRBD1 (6 bases). Germline V gene data show CDR1 as SEHNR and CDR2 as FQNEAQ (reference sequence). This CDR3 comprises 13 residues. Trimming removed 1 base from V and 11 bases from J, with 14 bases in between. Written as DNA, the CDR3 is TGTGCCAGCAGCTTAGGTACAGGGTTCGGGCAGTACTTC. It codes for CASSLGTGFGQYF.

This clone is judged medium-sized (0.01 to 0.1%). The chain has TRBV5-1 and TRBJ1-1, with D uncertain. CDR3 size: 13 residues. From germline, CDR1 is SGHRS and CDR2 YFSETQ. The V end lost 0 bases, the J end lost 5 bases, and 8 bases lay between the germline ends. The DNA for the CDR3 is TGCGCCAGCAGCTTGGCGGCGGAAACTGAAGCTTTCTTT. Protein sequence: CASSLAAETEAFF.

V usage is TRBV29-1 and J usage is TRBJ2-7; D might be TRBD1 (5 bases). Trimming took 4 bases from V and 3 from J, leaving 7 bases between them. Germline V gene data show CDR1 as SQVTM and CDR2 as ANQGSEA. The CDR3 contains 11 residues. CDR3 sequence reads: CSVGQLYEQYF. The CDR3 coding sequence is TGCAGCGTTGGACAGCTCTACGAGCAGTACTTC.

CDR3 bases: TGTGCCAGCAGCTTAGAAGGCAGGTCCGAGTATGGCTACACCTTC. This gives the protein CASSLEGRSEYGYTF. This rearrangement joins TRBV7-9 to TRBJ1-2; no definite D call. CDR3 size: 15 residues. Per the germline V gene, CDR1 is SEHNR and CDR2 is FQNEAQ (reference sequence). Trimming removed 1 base at V and 5 bases at J, with 14 bases between.

This clone has a single count. The chain links TRBV14 to TRBJ2-7; D remains unclear. The V and J ends lost 5 bases and 3 bases respectively, with 11 bases between them. The CDR3 totals 13 residues. CDR1 is SGHDN, CDR2 FVKESK, per germline. The CDR3 region has the DNA TGTGCCAGCAGCAGGACGGCCTTCTACGAGCAGTACTTC. Protein: CASSRTAFYEQYF.

This sequence joins TRBV9 and TRBJ2-3; 14 bases are shared with TRBD2. CDR1 SGDLS and CDR2 YYNGEE come from the germline V gene. The J segment lost 2 bases and the V segment lost 2 bases, leaving 7 bases of the junction unmatched. The CDR3 is made up of 18 amino acids. The CDR3 is CASSVGLAGGSPTDTQYF. DNA of the CDR3: TGTGCCAGCAGCGTCGGACTAGCGGGGGGCTCCCCCACAGATACGCAGTATTTT.

The chain is built from TRBV7-8 and TRBJ1-5, with 7 bases lining up with TRBD1. The CDR3 is 16 amino acids. Trimming cost V 4 bases and J 2 bases; bases outside gene matches: 8. Germline lookup yields CDR1 SGHVS and CDR2 FQNEAQ. The DNA of the CDR3 is TGTGCCAGCAGCTCGACAGGGAGGGGTGGCAATCAGCCCCAGCATTTT. As protein: CASSSTGRGGNQPQHF.

This clone appeared once. The rearrangement uses TRBV27 and TRBJ2-3; D call uncertain. Trimming removed 3 bases at V and 8 bases at J, with 12 bases between. CDR1 and CDR2 (germline): MNHEY, SMNVEV (reference sequence). The CDR3 totals 13 residues. CDR3 loop: CASSFPPLVTQYF. CDR3 nucleotide sequence: TGTGCCAGCAGTTTCCCGCCTCTAGTTACGCAGTATTTT.